The 21 T cell receptor beta chains reported below all come from one sample, sequenced in a study of blood T cell repertoires in COVID-19. Sequenced by immunoSEQ multiplex PCR; TCRdb stores in-frame clones only, minus some. The data contain under 200,000 clones, over 80% of them seen just once; the ten biggest clones take up roughly 6.1%. Source material: peripheral blood. Receptors originate from a woman between 35 and 50 years old with acute or convalescent COVID-19.

The chain couples TRBV5-6 to TRBJ1-2, with D possibly TRBD1 on 5 matching bases. The CDR3 covers 14 residues. V gave up 7 bases and J gave up 7 bases, with 20 bases separating them. Looked up from germline, CDR1 is SGHDT and CDR2 is YYEEEE. CDR3 DNA: TGTGCCAGCGAGAGGAGACAGTTCTTGGGTGGCTACACCTTC. It codes for CASERRQFLGGYTF.

The rearrangement joins TRBV2 to TRBJ1-1; D is possibly TRBD1 (6 bases). Per germline, CDR1 SNHLY and CDR2 FYNNEI. There are 12 residues in the CDR3. V was pared by 7 bases and J by 7 bases, with 13 bases between. The CDR3 DNA reads as TGTGCCAGCATTAGGCAGGGGCTTGAAGCTTTCTTT. This gives the protein CASIRQGLEAFF.

This chain connects TRBV18 to TRBJ2-3, with TRBD2 as a possible D gene (6 bases). With 2 bases removed from V and 8 bases from J, the gap between germline ends came to 14 bases. The CDR3 spans 14 residues. Germline CDR1 KGHSH, CDR2 LQKENI. CDR3 DNA sequence: TGTGCCAGCTCACCAGTGGGCCGGGGAGGTACGCAGTATTTT. It yields the protein CASSPVGRGGTQYF. Using reference TRBV18 and TRBJ2-3 for the parts outside the CDR3, the full variable domain is NAGVMQNPRHLVRRRGQEARLRCSPMKGHSHVYWYRQLPEEGLKFMVYLQKENIIDESGMPKERFSAEFPKEGPSILRIQQVVRGDSAAYFCASSPVGRGGTQYFGPGTRLTVL.

The chain joins TRBV19 to TRBJ1-2; no definite D call. The CDR3 sequence is 13 residues long. The ends were cut back, 5 bases at V and 6 bases at J, with 13 bases in the middle. Germline V gene sequence: CDR1 LNHDA, CDR2 SQIVND (reference sequence). CDR3 in amino acids: CASSEQISHGYTF. The CDR3 DNA sequence: TGTGCCAGTAGTGAACAGATATCTCATGGCTACACCTTC.

V usage is TRBV4-1 and J usage is TRBJ1-1; unclear D gene. V gave up 5 bases and J gave up 4 bases, with 11 bases separating them. There are 13 residues in the CDR3. Germline values: CDR1 MGHRA, CDR2 YSYEKL. The CDR3 sequence: CASSDGLTTEAFF. CDR3 DNA sequence: TGCGCCAGCAGCGATGGGCTTACCACTGAAGCTTTCTTT.

The rearrangement links TRBV7-2 to TRBJ2-3, with D perhaps TRBD2 (5 bases). Looked up from germline, CDR1 is SGHTA and CDR2 is FQGNSA. V lost 2 bases, J lost 4 bases, and 10 bases lay in between. The CDR3 contains 14 residues. Here the CDR3 reads CASSLKLAADTQYF. The CDR3 nucleotides are TGTGCCAGCAGCTTAAAGCTAGCAGCAGATACGCAGTATTTT.

The CDR3 DNA reads TGTGCCAGCAGCCCTGACCGCATGACTAGCGAAAAACTGTTTTTT. This gives the protein CASSPDRMTSEKLFF. The gene calls are TRBV27 and TRBJ1-4; D uncertain. This CDR3 contains 15 residues. Germline CDR1 and CDR2: MNHEY and SMNVEV (reference sequence). The ends were cut back, 6 bases at V and 8 bases at J, with 19 bases in the middle.

This clone showed up just a few times. The V and J genes are TRBV5-8 and TRBJ1-4; D is undetermined. The CDR3 has 17 residues. The germline V gene has CDR1 SGHTS and CDR2 YDEGEE. Trimming cost V 2 bases and J 0 bases, with 14 bases left between them. The CDR3 DNA sequence: TGTGCCAGCAGCTTTGGTGGAGGCTCGACAACTAATGAAAAACTGTTTTTT. Protein product: CASSFGGGSTTNEKLFF.

The chain recombines TRBV7-2 with TRBJ2-7, with 9 positions matching TRBD1. The length of the CDR3 is 14 residues. Per germline, CDR1 SGHTA and CDR2 FQGNSA. J gave up 4 bases and V 5 bases, and 6 bases lay outside the gene matches. The CDR3 is CASSRPGTGYEQYF. Written as DNA, the CDR3 is TGTGCCAGCAGCCGCCCAGGGACAGGGTACGAGCAGTACTTC.

The J gene is TRBJ1-3, the V gene TRBV7-6; 10 bases agree with TRBD1. Germline CDR1 and CDR2: SGHVS and FNYEAQ. This CDR3 is 17 amino acids long. V was pared by 1 base and J by 6 bases, with 9 bases of the junction left unmatched. The CDR3 reads CASSLGPGGQGENTIYF. The DNA for the CDR3 is TGTGCCAGCAGCTTAGGCCCCGGAGGACAGGGGGAAAACACCATATATTTT.

The V gene is TRBV7-6, the J gene TRBJ1-5, with D tentatively TRBD1 (6 bases). Trimming pared 4 bases from V and 3 bases from J, leaving 10 bases between. The CDR3 has 14 residues. Germline assignment: CDR1 SGHVS and CDR2 FNYEAQ. CDR3 residues: CASSSGTSNQPQHF. The DNA of the CDR3 is TGTGCCAGCAGCTCCGGGACATCCAATCAGCCCCAGCATTTT.

The chain uses TRBV30 and TRBJ1-5, with D perhaps TRBD1 (5 bases). Per germline, CDR1 GTSNPN and CDR2 SVGIG (reference sequence). The CDR3 spans 14 residues. The germline V and J ends were trimmed by 0 bases and 2 bases, with 8 bases remaining between them. The CDR3 bases are TGTGCCTGGAGTGTAGGGGCAGGCAATCAGCCCCAGCATTTT. It yields the protein CAWSVGAGNQPQHF.

V gene TRBV18 combines with J gene TRBJ2-2; weak D call: TRBD2 (5 bases). This CDR3 has 15 amino acids. CDR1 is KGHSH and CDR2 is LQKENI in the germline V gene. V lost 1 base and J lost 4, with 10 bases in between. CDR3 DNA: TGTGCCAGCTCACCACGAGGGTTTAGCACCGGGGAGCTGTTTTTT. Its protein product is CASSPRGFSTGELFF.

The rearrangement uses TRBV27 and TRBJ2-1, with no clear D. The V end was cut by 6 bases, the J end by 10 bases, with 10 bases between. Germline V CDR1 and CDR2: MNHEY, SMNVEV (reference sequence). The length of the CDR3 is 11 residues. The chain's CDR3 is CASRLLTEQFF. CDR3 coding DNA: TGTGCCAGCAGACTTCTTACGGAGCAGTTCTTC.

The gene calls are TRBV24-1 and TRBJ2-1; 10 bases line up with TRBD2. The CDR3 runs to 15 residues. Trimming at V came to 0 bases and at J to 8 bases, leaving 3 bases not matched to a gene. The V gene's germline CDR1 is KGHDR and CDR2 SFDVKD. CDR3 protein: CATSDLPGTSDEQFF. In DNA, the CDR3 is TGTGCCACCAGTGATTTGCCAGGGACTAGCGATGAGCAGTTCTTC.

This rearrangement joins TRBV9 to TRBJ1-2; D gene ambiguous. Trimming pared 0 bases from V and 8 bases from J, leaving 11 bases between. CDR3 size: 13 residues. The germline gives CDR1 SGDLS, CDR2 YYNGEE. In DNA form, the CDR3 reads TGTGCCAGCAGCGTAGCTACGGGGTTAGGCTACACCTTC. It codes for CASSVATGLGYTF.

V is TRBV4-1 and J is TRBJ2-7, with D unclear. Looked up from germline, CDR1 is MGHRA and CDR2 is YSYEKL. The CDR3 is made up of 13 amino acids. Trimming removed 4 bases from V and 2 bases from J, with 9 bases in between. In DNA, the CDR3 is TGCGCCAGCAGCCCCGCGAATGCCTACGAGCAGTACTTC. Protein product: CASSPANAYEQYF.

J is TRBJ1-4 and V is TRBV10-2; weak D call: TRBD1 (5 bases). The ends were cut back, 2 bases at V and 8 bases at J, with 15 bases in the middle. Looked up from germline, CDR1 is WSHSY and CDR2 is SAAADI. The CDR3 has 15 residues. CDR3 residues: CASSEIGRGREKLFF. The CDR3 DNA reads as TGCGCCAGCAGTGAGATAGGGAGGGGTCGGGAAAAACTGTTTTTT.

This sequence joins TRBV10-3 and TRBJ2-1; D perhaps matches TRBD2 (6 bases). Trimming took 3 bases from V and 4 from J, leaving 13 bases between them. CDR3 length equals 15 residues. Looked up from germline, CDR1 is ENHRY and CDR2 is SYGVKD. CDR3 loop: CAISDGQDYYNEQFF. CDR3 coding DNA: TGTGCCATCAGTGATGGGCAGGACTATTACAATGAGCAGTTCTTC.

J is TRBJ1-1 and V is TRBV4-2; D perhaps matches TRBD1 (5 bases). V was pared by 1 base and J by 4 bases, with 13 bases between. Germline loops: CDR1 LGHNA, CDR2 YNFKEQ. This CDR3 has 15 amino acids. The CDR3, as DNA: TGTGCCAGCAGCCAAGTGATAGGGGTTGTCACTGAAGCTTTCTTT. This sequence encodes CASSQVIGVVTEAFF.

The rearrangement joins TRBV19 to TRBJ2-4, with D possibly being TRBD1 (7 bases). The germline V and J ends were trimmed by 7 bases and 0 bases, with 10 bases remaining between them. Germline CDR1 is LNHDA and CDR2 is SQIVND (reference sequence). This CDR3 is built from 14 residues. The CDR3: CASTGGLAKNIQYF. The CDR3 DNA reads TGTGCCAGTACAGGGGGGCTAGCCAAAAACATTCAGTACTTC.